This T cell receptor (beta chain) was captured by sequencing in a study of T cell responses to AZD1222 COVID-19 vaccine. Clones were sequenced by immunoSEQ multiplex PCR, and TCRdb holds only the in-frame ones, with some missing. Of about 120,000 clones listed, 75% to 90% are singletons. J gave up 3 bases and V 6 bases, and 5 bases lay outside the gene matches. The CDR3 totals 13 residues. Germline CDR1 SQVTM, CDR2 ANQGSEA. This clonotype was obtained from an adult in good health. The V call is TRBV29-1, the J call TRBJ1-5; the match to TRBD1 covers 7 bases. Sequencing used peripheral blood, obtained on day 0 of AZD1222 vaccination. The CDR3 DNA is TGCAGCGTGAGGGACAGCAACAATCAGCCCCAGCATTTT. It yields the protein CSVRDSNNQPQHF.